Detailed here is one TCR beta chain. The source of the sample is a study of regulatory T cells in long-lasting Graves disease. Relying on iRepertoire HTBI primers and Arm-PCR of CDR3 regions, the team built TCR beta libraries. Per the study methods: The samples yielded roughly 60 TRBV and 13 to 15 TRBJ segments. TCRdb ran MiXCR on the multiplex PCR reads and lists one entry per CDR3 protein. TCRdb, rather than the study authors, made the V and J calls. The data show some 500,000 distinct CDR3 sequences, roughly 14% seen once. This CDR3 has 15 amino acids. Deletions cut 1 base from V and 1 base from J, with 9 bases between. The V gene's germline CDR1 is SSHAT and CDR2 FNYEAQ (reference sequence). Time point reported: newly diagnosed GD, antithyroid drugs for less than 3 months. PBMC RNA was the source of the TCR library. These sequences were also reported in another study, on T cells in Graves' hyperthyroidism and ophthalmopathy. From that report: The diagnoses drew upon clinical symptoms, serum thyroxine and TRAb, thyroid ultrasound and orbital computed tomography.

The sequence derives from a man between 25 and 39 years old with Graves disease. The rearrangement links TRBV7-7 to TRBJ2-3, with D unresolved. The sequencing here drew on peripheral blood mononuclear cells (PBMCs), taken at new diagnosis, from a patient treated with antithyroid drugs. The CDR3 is CASSLDRARTDTQYF. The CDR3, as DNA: TGTGCCAGCAGCTTAGATCGAGCCCGCACAGATACGCAGTATTTT.